This T cell receptor (beta chain) appears in the sequencing data of a study of control samples from healthy donors and cancer patients. Generated by immunoSEQ multiplex PCR, the TCRdb table keeps only in-frame clones and is missing some. Here the sample spans some 120,000 clones, 85% to 95% being singletons. Germline CDR1 reads SNHLY; CDR2 reads FYNNEI. Trimming cost V 9 bases and J 2 bases, with 12 bases left between them. The CDR3 runs to 13 residues. This sequence joins TRBV2 and TRBJ2-3; possibly TRBD2 for D (5 bases). This TCR derives from a man aged 25-45 years in good health. The sample was blood. This CDR3 is CARDGDPTDTQYF. The CDR3 DNA follows: TGTGCCAGGGACGGGGATCCCACAGATACGCAGTATTTT. The entire variable domain, with the rest obtained from reference TRBV2 and TRBJ2-3, is as follows: EPEVTQTPSHQVTQMGQEVILRCVPISNHLYFYWYRQILGQKVEFLVSFYNNEISEKSEIFDDQFSVERPDGSNFTLKIRSTKLEDSAMYFCARDGDPTDTQYFGPGTRLTVL.